This TCR beta chain emerged from a study of cytomegalovirus exposure and HLA in healthy donors. General study findings and limits: The authors enumerated 180 or so TCR beta chains as linked to cytomegalovirus. Most TCR sequences were uncommon, yet certain public TCRs appeared in many donors. The TCR clusters that emerged in the first cohort tended, a later analysis found, to co-occur in the 95 to 150 validation repertoires. It was reported that the classifier diagnosed cytomegalovirus status with high specificity and sensitivity in both the original and validation cohorts.

Note on this clone: Its antigen is undetermined.

In germline, CDR1 is SGHNT, CDR2 YENEEA. The CDR3 contains 14 residues. Trimming took 5 bases from V and 5 from J; bases not matched to a gene: 8. Produced via immunoSEQ multiplex PCR; TCRdb's table is partial and in-frame only. This sample has more than 95,000 clones, with 85% to 90% found just once. This receptor was identified in a young woman in good health and CMV-seropositive. The chain uses TRBV11-3 and TRBJ1-1; 7 bases agree with TRBD1. Sequencing used PBMCs. The CDR3 spells CASSTTGEGTEAFF. The CDR3 DNA sequence: TGTGCCAGCAGCACCACAGGGGAAGGGACTGAAGCTTTCTTT.